Included here is one T cell receptor (beta chain) sequence, with context. These data belong to a study of OX40 agonist ivuxolimab in advanced cancers. The V and J ends lost 5 bases and 0 bases respectively, with 17 bases between them. CDR3 length: 16 residues. Per the germline V gene, CDR1 is MDHEN and CDR2 is SYDVKM. The assay was immunoSEQ multiplex PCR, and TCRdb's table has in-frame clones only and misses some. The repertoire includes 40,000 or so clones, around nine tenths of them detected once, and about 20% sits in the top ten. The sequence was collected from an adult with an advanced solid tumor such as melanoma, head and neck, liver or kidney cancer. This chain connects TRBV28 to TRBJ2-7, with TRBD2 as a possible D gene (5 bases). The sample here was CD4+ or CD8+ T cells sorted from blood, taken in a trial of the OX40 agonist ivuxolimab. The CDR3 DNA sequence: TGTGCCAGCAGTCCCTCGATATCGGGGAGCTCCTACGAGCAGTACTTC. Residues: CASSPSISGSSYEQYF.